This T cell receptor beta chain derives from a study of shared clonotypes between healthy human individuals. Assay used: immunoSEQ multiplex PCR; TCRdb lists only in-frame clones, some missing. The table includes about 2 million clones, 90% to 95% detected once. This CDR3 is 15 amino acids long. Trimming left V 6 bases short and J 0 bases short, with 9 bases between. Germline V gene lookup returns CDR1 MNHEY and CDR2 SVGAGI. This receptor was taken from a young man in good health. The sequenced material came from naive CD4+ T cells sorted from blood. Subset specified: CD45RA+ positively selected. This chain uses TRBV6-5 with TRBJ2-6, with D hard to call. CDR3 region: CASSRPPSGANVLTF. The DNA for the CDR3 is TGTGCCAGCAGCCGTCCCCCCTCTGGGGCCAACGTCCTGACTTTC.